This T cell receptor beta chain was profiled in a study of blood T cell repertoires in COVID-19. V lost 2 bases, J lost 4 bases, and 12 bases lay in between. The CDR3 runs to 14 residues. Germline CDR1 SGHDT, CDR2 YYEEEE. Produced via immunoSEQ multiplex PCR; TCRdb's table is partial and in-frame only. Among 150,000 or so clones listed, around 87% were seen once. The clonotype comes from an older man with acute or convalescent COVID-19. Sample: peripheral blood. V and J are TRBV5-6 and TRBJ1-2; D unclear. This CDR3 reads CASSLGRNGYGYTF. CDR3 nucleotides: TGTGCCAGCAGCTTAGGCAGGAATGGCTATGGCTACACCTTC.